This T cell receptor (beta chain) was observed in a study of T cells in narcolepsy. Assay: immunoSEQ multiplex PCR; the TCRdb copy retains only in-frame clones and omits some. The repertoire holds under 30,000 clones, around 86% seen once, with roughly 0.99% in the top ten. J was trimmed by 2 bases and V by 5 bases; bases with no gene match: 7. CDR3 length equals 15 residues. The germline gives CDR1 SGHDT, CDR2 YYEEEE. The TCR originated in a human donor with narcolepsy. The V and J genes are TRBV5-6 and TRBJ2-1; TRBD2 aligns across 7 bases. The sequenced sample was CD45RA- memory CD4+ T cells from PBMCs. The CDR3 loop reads CASRYGGIAYNEQFF. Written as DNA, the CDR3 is TGTGCCAGCAGATACGGGGGGATCGCCTACAATGAGCAGTTCTTC.